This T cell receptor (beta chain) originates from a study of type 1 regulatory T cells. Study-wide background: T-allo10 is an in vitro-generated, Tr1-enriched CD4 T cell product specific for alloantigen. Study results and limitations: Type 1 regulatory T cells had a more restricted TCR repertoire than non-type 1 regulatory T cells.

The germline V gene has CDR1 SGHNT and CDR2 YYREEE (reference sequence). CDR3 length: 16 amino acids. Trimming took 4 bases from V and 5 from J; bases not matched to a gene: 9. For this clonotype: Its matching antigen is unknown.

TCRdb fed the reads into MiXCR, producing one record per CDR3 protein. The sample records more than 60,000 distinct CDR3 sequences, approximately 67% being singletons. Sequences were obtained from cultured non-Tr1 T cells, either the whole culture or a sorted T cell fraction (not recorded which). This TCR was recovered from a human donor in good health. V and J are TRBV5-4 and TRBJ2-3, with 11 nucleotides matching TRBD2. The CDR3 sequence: CASSTTSGSGGDTQYF. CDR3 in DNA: TGTGCCAGCAGCACTACTAGCGGGAGTGGTGGAGATACGCAGTATTTT.